Here is one T cell receptor beta chain with its context. As for treatment: roughly 19 received Ad26.COV2.S at low or high dose, single or two shots; roughly 5 received placebo; per-sample allocation not given. All samples were drawn on day 63, counting from the first vaccine or placebo injection. The data were taken from a study of Ad26.COV2.S vaccination and SARS-CoV-2 variants. CDR3 size: 15 residues. Trimming cost V 4 bases and J 0 bases, with 11 bases left between them. The germline gives CDR1 KGHSH, CDR2 LQKENI. The method was immunoSEQ multiplex PCR; TCRdb's version includes in-frame clones alone and lacks a portion of them. The table lists hundreds of thousands of clones, roughly 89% of them singletons.

Sequenced material: peripheral blood, taken in a trial of Ad26.COV2.S vaccine versus placebo. This TCR came from a person aged 18 to 59 who received the Ad26.COV2.S COVID-19 vaccine or a placebo. The chain has TRBV18 and TRBJ2-3; D remains ambiguous. This CDR3 reads CASSRPPSSTDTQYF. The CDR3, as DNA: TGTGCCAGCTCACGACCACCTTCTAGCACAGATACGCAGTATTTT.